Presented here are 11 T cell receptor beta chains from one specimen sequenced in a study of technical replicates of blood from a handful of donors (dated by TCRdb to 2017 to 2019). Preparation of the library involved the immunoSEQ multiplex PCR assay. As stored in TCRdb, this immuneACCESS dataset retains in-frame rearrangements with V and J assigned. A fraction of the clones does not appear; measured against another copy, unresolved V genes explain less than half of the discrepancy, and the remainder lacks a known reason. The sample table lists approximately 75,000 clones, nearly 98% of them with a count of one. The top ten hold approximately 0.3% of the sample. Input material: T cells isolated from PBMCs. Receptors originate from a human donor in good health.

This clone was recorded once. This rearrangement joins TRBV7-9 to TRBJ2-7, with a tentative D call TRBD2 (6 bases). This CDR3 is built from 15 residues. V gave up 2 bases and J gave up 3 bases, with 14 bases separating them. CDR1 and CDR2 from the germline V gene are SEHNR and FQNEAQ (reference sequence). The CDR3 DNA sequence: TGTGCCAGCAGCTTAAGTAGCGGCCGACACTACGAGCAGTACTTC. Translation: CASSLSSGRHYEQYF.

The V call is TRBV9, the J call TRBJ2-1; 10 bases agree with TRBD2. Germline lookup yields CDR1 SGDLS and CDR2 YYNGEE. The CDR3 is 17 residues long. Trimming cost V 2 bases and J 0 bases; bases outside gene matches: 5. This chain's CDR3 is CASSVGTSVSSYNEQFF. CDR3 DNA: TGTGCCAGCAGCGTCGGGACTAGCGTTAGCTCCTACAATGAGCAGTTCTTC. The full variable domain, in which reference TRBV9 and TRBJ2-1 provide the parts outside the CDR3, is DSGVTQTPKHLITATGQRVTLRCSPRSGDLSVYWYQQSLDQGLQFLIQYYNGEERAKGNILERFSAQQFPDLHSELNLSSLELGDSALYFCASSVGTSVSSYNEQFFGPGTRLTVL.

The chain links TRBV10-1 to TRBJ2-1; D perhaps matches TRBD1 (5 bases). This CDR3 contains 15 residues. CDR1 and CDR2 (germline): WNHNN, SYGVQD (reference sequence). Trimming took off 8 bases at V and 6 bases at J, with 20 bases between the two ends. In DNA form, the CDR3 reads TGCGCCAGCCCCAGGGTCGGATCCCCACTCAATGAGCAGTTCTTC. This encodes CASPRVGSPLNEQFF.

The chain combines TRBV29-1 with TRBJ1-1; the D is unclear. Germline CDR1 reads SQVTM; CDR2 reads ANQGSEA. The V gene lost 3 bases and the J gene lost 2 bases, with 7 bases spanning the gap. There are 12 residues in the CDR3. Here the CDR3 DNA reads TGCAGCGTTGAGGGCAGTAACACTGAAGCTTTCTTT. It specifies CSVEGSNTEAFF.

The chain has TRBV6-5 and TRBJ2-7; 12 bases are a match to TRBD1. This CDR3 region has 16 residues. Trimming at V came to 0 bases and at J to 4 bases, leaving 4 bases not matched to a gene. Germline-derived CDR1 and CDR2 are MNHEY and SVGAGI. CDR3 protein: CASSYSGQGARYEQYF. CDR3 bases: TGTGCCAGCAGTTACTCGGGACAGGGGGCTAGGTACGAGCAGTACTTC.

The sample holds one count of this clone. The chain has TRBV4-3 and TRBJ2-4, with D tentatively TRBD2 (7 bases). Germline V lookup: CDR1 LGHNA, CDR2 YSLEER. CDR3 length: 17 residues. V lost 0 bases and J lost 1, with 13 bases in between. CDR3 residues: CASSQDPKGGAKNIQYF. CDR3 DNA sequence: TGCGCCAGCAGCCAAGATCCCAAGGGGGGGGCCAAAAACATTCAGTACTTC.

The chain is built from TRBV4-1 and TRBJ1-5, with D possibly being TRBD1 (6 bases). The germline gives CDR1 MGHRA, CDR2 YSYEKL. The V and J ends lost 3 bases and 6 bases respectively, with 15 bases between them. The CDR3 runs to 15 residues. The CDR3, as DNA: TGCGCCAGCAGCCATTTTGCAGGGGACGGTCAGCCCCAGCATTTT. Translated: CASSHFAGDGQPQHF.

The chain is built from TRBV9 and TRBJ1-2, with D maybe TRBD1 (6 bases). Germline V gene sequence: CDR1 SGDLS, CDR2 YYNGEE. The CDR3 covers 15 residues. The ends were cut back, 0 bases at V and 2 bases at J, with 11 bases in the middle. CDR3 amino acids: CASSVGVGGNYGYTF. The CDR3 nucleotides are TGTGCCAGCAGCGTAGGAGTAGGGGGAAACTATGGCTACACCTTC.

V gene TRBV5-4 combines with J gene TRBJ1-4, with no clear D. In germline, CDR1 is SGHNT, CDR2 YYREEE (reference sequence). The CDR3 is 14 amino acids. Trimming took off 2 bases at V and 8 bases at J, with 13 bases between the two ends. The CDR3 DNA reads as TGTGCCAGCAGCTTAGACCGGGAGGCAGAAAAACTGTTTTTT. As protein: CASSLDREAEKLFF.

The CDR3 spells CAWSAPTSGSKTQYF. CDR3 nucleotide sequence: TGTGCCTGGAGTGCACCAACTAGCGGGAGTAAGACCCAGTACTTC. The rearrangement uses TRBV30 and TRBJ2-5; 11 positions agree with TRBD2. The CDR3 sequence is 15 residues long. CDR1 and CDR2 from the germline V gene are GTSNPN and SVGIG (reference sequence). Trimming removed 1 base from V and 6 bases from J; junction bases left unmatched: 7.

The CDR3: CASSSLAGGFYEQYF. The CDR3 DNA follows: TGTGCCAGCAGTTCGCTAGCGGGAGGTTTTTACGAGCAGTACTTC. The chain couples TRBV6-1 to TRBJ2-7; TRBD2 agrees at 11 bases. The CDR3 is 15 residues long. After removal of 5 bases from V and 4 bases from J, the junction contained 7 bases not matched to a gene. CDR1 MNHNS and CDR2 SASEGT come from the germline V gene.